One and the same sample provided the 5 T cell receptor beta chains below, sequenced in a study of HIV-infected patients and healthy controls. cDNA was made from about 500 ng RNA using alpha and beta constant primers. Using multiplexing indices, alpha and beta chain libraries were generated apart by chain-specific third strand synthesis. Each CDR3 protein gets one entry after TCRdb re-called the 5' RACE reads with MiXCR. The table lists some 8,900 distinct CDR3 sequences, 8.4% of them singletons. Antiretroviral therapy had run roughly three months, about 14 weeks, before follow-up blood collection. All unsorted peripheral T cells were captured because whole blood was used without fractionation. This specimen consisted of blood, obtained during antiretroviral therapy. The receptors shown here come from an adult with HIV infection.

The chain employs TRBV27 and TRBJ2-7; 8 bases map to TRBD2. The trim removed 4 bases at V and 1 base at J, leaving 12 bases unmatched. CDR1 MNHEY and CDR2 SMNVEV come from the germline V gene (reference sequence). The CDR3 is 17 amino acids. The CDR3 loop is CASSSRGGRTLSYEQYF. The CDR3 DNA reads TGTGCCAGCAGTTCCCGGGGGGGGCGGACTTTGTCCTACGAGCAGTACTTC.

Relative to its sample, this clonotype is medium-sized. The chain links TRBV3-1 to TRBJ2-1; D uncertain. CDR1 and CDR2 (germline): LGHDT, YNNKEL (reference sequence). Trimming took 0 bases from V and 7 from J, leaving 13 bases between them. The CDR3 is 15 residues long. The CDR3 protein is CASSQDLSLGNEQFF. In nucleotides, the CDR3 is TGTGCCAGCAGCCAAGATCTTTCATTAGGGAATGAGCAGTTCTTC.

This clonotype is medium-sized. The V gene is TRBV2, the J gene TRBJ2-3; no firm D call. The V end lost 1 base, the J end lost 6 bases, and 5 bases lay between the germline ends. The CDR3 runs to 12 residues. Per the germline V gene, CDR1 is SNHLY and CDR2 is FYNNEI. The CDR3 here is CASSEVVDTQYF. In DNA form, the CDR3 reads TGTGCCAGCAGTGAAGTGGTTGATACGCAGTATTTT.

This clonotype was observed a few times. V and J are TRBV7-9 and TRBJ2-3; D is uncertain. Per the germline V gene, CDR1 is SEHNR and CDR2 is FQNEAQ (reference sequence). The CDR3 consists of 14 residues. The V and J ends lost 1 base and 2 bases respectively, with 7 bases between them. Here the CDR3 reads CASSLDSYTDTQYF. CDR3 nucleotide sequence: TGTGCCAGCAGCTTAGACAGTTACACAGATACGCAGTATTTT.

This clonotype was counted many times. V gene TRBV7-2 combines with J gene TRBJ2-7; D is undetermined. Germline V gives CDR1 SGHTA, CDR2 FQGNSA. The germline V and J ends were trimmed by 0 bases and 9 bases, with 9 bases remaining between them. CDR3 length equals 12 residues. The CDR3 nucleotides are TGTGCCAGCAGCTTAGCCTTGACTGGGCAGTACTTC. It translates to CASSLALTGQYF.